This T cell receptor beta chain was sequenced for a study of long-term antiretroviral therapy in people with HIV. The study's findings and limits: Dominating the repertoire at all time points were the clones that expanded before ART.

As regards this clone: Its antigen is not identified.

It was version v3.0 of the immunoSEQ assay that was run at survey level. TCRdb's table, derived via immunoSEQ multiplex PCR, lists solely in-frame clones and lacks some. The table shows approximately 30,000 clones, with more than 75% occurring only once. People in the study who had HIV all got their treatment in the United States. Prior to DNA extraction, the samples held about 0.95-11 million cryopreserved PBMC. Germline V gene sequence: CDR1 SGHNT, CDR2 YYREEE (reference sequence). Trimming at V came to 6 bases and at J to 7 bases, leaving 4 bases not matched to a gene. The CDR3 totals 13 residues. The TCR comes from a man aged 18 to 29 with HIV. The sequencing here drew on unsorted PBMCs, taken 1.9 years after starting antiretroviral therapy. The chain links TRBV5-4 to TRBJ1-6; 7 nucleotides match TRBD1. CDR3 amino acids: CASTGQPNSPLHF. As DNA, the CDR3 is TGTGCCAGCACGGGACAGCCGAATTCACCCCTCCACTTT.